The TCR beta chain under discussion was sequenced for a study of blood T cell repertoires in COVID-19. Study-level information: Nucleic acid was either cDNA or gDNA, and it came from T cells, B-cell-depleted T cells, or PBMCs.

V was clipped by 4 bases and J by 6 bases; unmatched bases: 8. This CDR3 region has 14 residues. Germline CDR1 reads MNHEY; CDR2 reads SMNVEV (reference sequence). Generated by immunoSEQ multiplex PCR, the TCRdb table keeps only in-frame clones and is missing some. The sample contains 220,000 or so clones, roughly 84% of which appear only once. This sequence was found in a woman of 80 years or more with acute or convalescent COVID-19. This sequence joins TRBV27 and TRBJ1-2; TRBD1 agrees at 7 bases. Sequenced input: peripheral blood. CDR3 residues: CASSSPDRPHGYTF. In DNA, the CDR3 is TGTGCCAGCAGTTCGCCGGACAGGCCGCATGGCTACACCTTC.